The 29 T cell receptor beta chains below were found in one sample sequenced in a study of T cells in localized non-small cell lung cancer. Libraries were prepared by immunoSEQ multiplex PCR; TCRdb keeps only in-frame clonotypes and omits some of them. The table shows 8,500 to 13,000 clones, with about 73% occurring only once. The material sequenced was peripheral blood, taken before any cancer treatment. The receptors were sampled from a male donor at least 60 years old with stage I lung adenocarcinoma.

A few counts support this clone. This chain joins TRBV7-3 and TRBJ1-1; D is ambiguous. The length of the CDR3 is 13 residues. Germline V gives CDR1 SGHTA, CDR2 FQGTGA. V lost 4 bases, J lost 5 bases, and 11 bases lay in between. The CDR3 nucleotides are TGTGCCAGCAGCTCGGGATCGCAGACTGAAGCTTTCTTT. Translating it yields CASSSGSQTEAFF.

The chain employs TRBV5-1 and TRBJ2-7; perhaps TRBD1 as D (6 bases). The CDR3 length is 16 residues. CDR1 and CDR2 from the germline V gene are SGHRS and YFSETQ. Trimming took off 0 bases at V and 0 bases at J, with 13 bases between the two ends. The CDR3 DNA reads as TGCGCCAGCAGCTTGGCCAACAGGGCCGACTCCTACGAGCAGTACTTC. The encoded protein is CASSLANRADSYEQYF.

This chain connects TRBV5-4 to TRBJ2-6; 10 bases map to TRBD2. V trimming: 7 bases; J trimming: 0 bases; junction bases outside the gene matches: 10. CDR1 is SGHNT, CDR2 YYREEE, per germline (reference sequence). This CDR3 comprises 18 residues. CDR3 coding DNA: TGTGCCAGCTACCGAGGGAGCGGGGGGGCCTCTGGGGCCAACGTCCTGACTTTC. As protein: CASYRGSGGASGANVLTF.

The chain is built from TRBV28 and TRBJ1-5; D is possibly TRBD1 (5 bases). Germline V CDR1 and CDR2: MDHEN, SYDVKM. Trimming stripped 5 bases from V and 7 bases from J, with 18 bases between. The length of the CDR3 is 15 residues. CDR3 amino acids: CASSPRDLMKQPQHF. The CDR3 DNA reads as TGTGCCAGCAGTCCCCGGGACCTTATGAAGCAGCCCCAGCATTTT.

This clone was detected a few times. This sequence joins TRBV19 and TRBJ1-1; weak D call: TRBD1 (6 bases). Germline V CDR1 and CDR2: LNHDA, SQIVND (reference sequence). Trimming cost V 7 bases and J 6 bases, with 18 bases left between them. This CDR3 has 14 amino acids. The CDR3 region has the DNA TGTGCCAGTAAGTGGACAGCCGGGAGACCTGAAGCTTTCTTT. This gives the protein CASKWTAGRPEAFF.

The CDR3 sequence is CASSASGVPPQHF. DNA for the CDR3: TGTGCCAGCAGCGCGAGCGGGGTCCCGCCCCAGCATTTT. The chain carries TRBV7-3 and TRBJ1-5; D ambiguous. V lost 5 bases, J lost 9 bases, and 14 bases lay in between. The CDR3 contains 13 residues. The germline V gene encodes CDR1 SGHTA and CDR2 FQGTGA. The whole variable domain, remainder taken from reference TRBV7-3 and TRBJ1-5, is GAGVSQTPSNKVTEKGKYVELRCDPISGHTALYWYRQSLGQGPEFLIYFQGTGAADDSGLPNDRFFAVRPEGSVSTLKIQRTERGDSAVYLCASSASGVPPQHFGDGTRLSIL.

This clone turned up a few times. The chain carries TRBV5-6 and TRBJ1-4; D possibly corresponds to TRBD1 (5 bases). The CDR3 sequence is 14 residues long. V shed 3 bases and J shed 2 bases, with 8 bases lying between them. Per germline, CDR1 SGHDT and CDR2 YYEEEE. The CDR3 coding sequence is TGTGCCAGCAGCTCAGGGTTGACTAATGAAAAACTGTTTTTT. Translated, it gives CASSSGLTNEKLFF.

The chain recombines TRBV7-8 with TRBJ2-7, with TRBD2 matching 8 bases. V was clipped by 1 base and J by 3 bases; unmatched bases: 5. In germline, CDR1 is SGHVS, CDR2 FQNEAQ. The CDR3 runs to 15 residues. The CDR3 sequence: CASSLVSGGGYEQYF. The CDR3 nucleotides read TGTGCCAGCAGCTTAGTGAGCGGGGGTGGCTACGAGCAGTACTTC.

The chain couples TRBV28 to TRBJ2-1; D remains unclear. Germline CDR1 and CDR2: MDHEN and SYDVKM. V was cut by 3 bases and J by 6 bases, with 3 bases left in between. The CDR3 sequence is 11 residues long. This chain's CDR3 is CASSFVNEQFF. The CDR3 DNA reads TGTGCCAGCAGTTTTGTCAATGAGCAGTTCTTC. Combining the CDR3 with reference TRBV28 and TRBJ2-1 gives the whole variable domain DVKVTQSSRYLVKRTGEKVFLECVQDMDHENMFWYRQDPGLGLRLIYFSYDVKMKEKGDIPEGYSVSREKKERFSLILESASTNQTSMYLCASSFVNEQFFGPGTRLTVL.

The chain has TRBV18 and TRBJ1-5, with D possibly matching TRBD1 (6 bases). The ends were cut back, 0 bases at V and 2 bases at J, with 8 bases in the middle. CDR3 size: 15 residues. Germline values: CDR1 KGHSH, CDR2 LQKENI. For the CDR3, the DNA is TGTGCCAGCTCACCACCGGGGGGCCGCAATCAGCCCCAGCATTTT. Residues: CASSPPGGRNQPQHF. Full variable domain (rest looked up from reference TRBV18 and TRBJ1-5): NAGVMQNPRHLVRRRGQEARLRCSPMKGHSHVYWYRQLPEEGLKFMVYLQKENIIDESGMPKERFSAEFPKEGPSILRIQQVVRGDSAAYFCASSPPGGRNQPQHFGDGTRLSIL.

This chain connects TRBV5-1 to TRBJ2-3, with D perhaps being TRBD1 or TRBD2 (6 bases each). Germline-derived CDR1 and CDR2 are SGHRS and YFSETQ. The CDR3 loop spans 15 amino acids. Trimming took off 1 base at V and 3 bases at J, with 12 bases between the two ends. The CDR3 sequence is CASSLTGRQTDTQYF. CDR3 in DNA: TGCGCCAGCAGCTTGACAGGGAGGCAAACAGATACGCAGTATTTT.

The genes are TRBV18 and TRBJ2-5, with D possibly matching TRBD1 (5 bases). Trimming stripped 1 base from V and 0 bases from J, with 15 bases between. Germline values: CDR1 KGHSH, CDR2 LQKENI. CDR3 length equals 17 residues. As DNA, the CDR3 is TGTGCCAGCTCACCACTCGGTTCGCAGGGCTACCAAGAGACCCAGTACTTC. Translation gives CASSPLGSQGYQETQYF.

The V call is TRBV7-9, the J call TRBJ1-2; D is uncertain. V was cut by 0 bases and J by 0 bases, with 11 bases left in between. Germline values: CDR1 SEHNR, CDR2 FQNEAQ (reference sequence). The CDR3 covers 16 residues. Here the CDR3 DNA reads TGTGCCAGCAGCTTAGCGGGCCGGGCCGCTAACTATGGCTACACCTTC. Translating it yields CASSLAGRAANYGYTF. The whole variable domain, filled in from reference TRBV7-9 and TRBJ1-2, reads DTGVSQNPRHKITKRGQNVTFRCDPISEHNRLYWYRQTLGQGPEFLTYFQNEAQLEKSRLLSDRFSAERPKGSFSTLEIQRTEQGDSAMYLCASSLAGRAANYGYTFGSGTRLTVV.

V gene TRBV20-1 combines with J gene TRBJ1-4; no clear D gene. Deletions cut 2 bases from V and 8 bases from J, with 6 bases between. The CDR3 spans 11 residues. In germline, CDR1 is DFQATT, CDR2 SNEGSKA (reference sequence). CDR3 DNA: TGCAGTGCTAGACAGGCGGAAAAACTGTTTTTT. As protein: CSARQAEKLFF.

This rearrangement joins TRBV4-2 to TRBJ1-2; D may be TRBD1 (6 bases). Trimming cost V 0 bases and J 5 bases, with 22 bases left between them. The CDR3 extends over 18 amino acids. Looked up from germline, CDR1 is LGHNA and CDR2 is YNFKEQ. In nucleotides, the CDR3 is TGTGCCAGCAGCCAAGACGCATTTCTCAGGGGTTCTCGGTATGGCTACACCTTC. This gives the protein CASSQDAFLRGSRYGYTF.

The CDR3 DNA follows: TGTGCCAGCAGTGGGGACAGGGGGGTGACCCAGTACTTC. This codes for CASSGDRGVTQYF. The J gene is TRBJ2-5, the V gene TRBV6-5; 11 nucleotides match TRBD1. The CDR3 extends over 13 amino acids. The trim removed 5 bases at V and 7 bases at J, leaving 3 bases unmatched. The germline gives CDR1 MNHEY, CDR2 SVGAGI.

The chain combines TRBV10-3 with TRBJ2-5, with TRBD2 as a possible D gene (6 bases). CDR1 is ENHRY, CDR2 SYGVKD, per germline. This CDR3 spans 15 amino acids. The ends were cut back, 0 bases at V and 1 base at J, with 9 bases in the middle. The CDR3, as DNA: TGTGCCATCAGTGAGTCCTGGGACTTCCAAGAGACCCAGTACTTC. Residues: CAISESWDFQETQYF.

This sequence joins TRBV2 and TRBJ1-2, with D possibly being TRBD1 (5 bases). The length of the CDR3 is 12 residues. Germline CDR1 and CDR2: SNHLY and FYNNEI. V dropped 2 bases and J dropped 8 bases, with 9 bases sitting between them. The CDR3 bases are TGTGCCAGCAGTGAACAAAGACAGGGCTACACCTTC. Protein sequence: CASSEQRQGYTF.

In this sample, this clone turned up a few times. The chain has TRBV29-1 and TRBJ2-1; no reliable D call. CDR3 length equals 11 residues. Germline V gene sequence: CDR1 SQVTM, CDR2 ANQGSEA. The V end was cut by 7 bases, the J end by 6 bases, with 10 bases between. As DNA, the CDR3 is TGCAGCGCGGCCCCTGGCAATGAGCAGTTCTTC. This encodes CSAAPGNEQFF.

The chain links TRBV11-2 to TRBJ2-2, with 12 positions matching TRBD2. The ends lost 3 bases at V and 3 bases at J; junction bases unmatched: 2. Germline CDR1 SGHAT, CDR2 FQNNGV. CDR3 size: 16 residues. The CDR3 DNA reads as TGTGCCAGCAGCTTCCGGACTAGCGGGGACACCGGGGAGCTGTTTTTT. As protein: CASSFRTSGDTGELFF.

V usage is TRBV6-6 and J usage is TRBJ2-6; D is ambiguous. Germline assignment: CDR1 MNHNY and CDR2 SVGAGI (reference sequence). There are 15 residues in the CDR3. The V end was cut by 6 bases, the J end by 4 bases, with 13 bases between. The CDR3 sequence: CASSLIGSGANVLTF. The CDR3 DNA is TGTGCCAGCAGCCTTATTGGGTCCGGGGCCAACGTCCTGACTTTC.

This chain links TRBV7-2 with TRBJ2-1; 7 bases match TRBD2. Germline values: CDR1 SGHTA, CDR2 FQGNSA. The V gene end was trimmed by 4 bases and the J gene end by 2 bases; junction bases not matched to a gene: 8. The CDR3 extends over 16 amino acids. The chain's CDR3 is CASSSSSGATYNEQFF. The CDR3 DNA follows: TGTGCCAGCAGCTCCTCCAGCGGGGCGACCTACAATGAGCAGTTCTTC.

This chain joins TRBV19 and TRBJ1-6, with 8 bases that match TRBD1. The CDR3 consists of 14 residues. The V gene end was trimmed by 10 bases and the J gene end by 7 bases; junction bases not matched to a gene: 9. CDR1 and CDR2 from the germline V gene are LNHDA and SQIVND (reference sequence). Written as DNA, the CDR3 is TGTGCCACACAGGGGGGGCTAAGGAATTCACCCCTCCACTTT. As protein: CATQGGLRNSPLHF.

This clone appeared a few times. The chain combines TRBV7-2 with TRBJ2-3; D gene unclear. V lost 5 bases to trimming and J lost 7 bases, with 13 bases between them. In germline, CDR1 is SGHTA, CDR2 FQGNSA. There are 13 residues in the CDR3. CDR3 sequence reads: CASSEAAPYTQYF. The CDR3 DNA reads TGTGCCAGCAGCGAGGCAGCCCCCTATACGCAGTATTTT.

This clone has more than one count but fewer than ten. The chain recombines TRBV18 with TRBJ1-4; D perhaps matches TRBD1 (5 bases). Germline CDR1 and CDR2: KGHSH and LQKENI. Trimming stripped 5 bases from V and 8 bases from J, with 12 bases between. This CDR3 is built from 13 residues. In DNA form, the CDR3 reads TGTGCCAGCTCAGCACAAGGGGAGGAAAAACTGTTTTTT. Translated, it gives CASSAQGEEKLFF.

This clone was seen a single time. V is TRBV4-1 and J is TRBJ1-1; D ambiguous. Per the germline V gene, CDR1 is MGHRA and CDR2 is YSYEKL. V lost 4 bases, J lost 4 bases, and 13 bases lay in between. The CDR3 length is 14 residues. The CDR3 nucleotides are TGCGCCAGCAGCCTCCGAGGAGGAGTCACTGAAGCTTTCTTT. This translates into CASSLRGGVTEAFF.

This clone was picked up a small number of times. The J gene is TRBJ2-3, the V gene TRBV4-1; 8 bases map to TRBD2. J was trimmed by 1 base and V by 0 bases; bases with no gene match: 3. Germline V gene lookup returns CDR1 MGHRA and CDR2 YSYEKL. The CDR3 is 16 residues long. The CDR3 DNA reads TGCGCCAGCAGCCAAGAGCGGGGGGTTGGCACAGATACGCAGTATTTT. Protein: CASSQERGVGTDTQYF.

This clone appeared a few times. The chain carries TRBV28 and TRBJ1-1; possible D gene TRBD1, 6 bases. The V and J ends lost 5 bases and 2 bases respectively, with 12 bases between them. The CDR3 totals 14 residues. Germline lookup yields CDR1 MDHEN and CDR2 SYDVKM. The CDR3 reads CASSRGGINTEAFF. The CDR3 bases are TGTGCCAGCAGTCGGGGGGGCATAAACACTGAAGCTTTCTTT.

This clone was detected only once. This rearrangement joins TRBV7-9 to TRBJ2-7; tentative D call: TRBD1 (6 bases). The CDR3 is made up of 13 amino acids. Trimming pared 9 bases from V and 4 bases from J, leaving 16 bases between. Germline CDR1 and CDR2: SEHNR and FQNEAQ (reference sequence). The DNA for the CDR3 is TGTGCCAGTGCCAGGCAGGGGAAATACGAGCAGTACTTC. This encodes CASARQGKYEQYF.